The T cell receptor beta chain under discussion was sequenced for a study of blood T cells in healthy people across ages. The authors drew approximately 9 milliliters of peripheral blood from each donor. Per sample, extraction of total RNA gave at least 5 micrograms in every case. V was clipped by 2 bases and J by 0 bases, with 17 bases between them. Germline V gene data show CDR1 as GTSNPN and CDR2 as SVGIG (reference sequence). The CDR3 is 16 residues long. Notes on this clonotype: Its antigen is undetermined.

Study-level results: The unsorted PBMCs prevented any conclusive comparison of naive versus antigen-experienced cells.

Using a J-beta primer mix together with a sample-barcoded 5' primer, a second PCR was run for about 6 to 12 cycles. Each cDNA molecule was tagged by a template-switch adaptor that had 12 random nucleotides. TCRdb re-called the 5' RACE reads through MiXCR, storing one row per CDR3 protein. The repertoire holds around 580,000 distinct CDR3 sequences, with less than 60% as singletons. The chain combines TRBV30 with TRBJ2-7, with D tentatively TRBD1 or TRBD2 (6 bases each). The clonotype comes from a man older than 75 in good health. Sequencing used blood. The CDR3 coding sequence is TGTGCCTGGAGTAGGGGGGCAGGGGCCCTCTCCTACGAGCAGTACTTC. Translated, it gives CAWSRGAGALSYEQYF.